A single sample is the source of the 19 T cell receptor beta chains below, sequenced in a study of beta chain features in type 1 diabetes. Expressed TCRB transcripts were sequenced because the isolated RNA had all been reverse transcribed beforehand. Repertoires were generated with immunoSEQ multiplex PCR, while TCRdb's copy carries only in-frame clones and drops some. The sample contains under 300,000 clones, 25% to 30% of which appear only once. Sample: central memory CD4+ T cells from blood. The receptors stem from a man under 40 in good health.

This clone was seen only a few times. The chain links TRBV4-2 to TRBJ1-2, with D tentatively TRBD1 (6 bases). V was clipped by 0 bases and J by 2 bases, with 10 bases between them. Per the germline V gene, CDR1 is LGHNA and CDR2 is YNFKEQ. The CDR3 is 15 amino acids. The CDR3 loop is CASSQDLRGNYGYTF. The CDR3 nucleotides read TGTGCCAGCAGCCAAGATTTGAGGGGGAACTATGGCTACACCTTC.

As for this clone: The junction does not match germline at one end; this may be a read error. The chain couples TRBV25-1 to TRBJ1-6, with 12 bases that match TRBD1. This CDR3 spans 14 amino acids. Germline CDR1 reads MGHDK; CDR2 reads SYGVNS. The CDR3 DNA follows: TGTGCCAGCCGGGGGACAGGGGGCCCTTCACCCCCCCACTTT. This translates into CASRGTGGPSPPHF.

The V call is TRBV28, the J call TRBJ1-5, with D unresolved. Germline V gene lookup returns CDR1 MDHEN and CDR2 SYDVKM. Trimming took off 5 bases at V and 5 bases at J, with 13 bases between the two ends. There are 14 residues in the CDR3. The CDR3 here is CASSTKSRDQPQHF. The CDR3 nucleotides read TGTGCCAGCAGTACCAAATCCCGGGATCAGCCCCAGCATTTT. Full variable domain (missing parts from reference TRBV28 and TRBJ1-5): DVKVTQSSRYLVKRTGEKVFLECVQDMDHENMFWYRQDPGLGLRLIYFSYDVKMKEKGDIPEGYSVSREKKERFSLILESASTNQTSMYLCASSTKSRDQPQHFGDGTRLSIL.

The chain is built from TRBV19 and TRBJ1-1; D not resolved. This CDR3 has 14 amino acids. Germline CDR1 reads LNHDA; CDR2 reads SQIVND (reference sequence). Trimming stripped 0 bases from V and 0 bases from J, with 5 bases between. The CDR3 DNA is TGTGCCAGTAGTATAGATCTGGTGAACACTGAAGCTTTCTTT. Its protein product is CASSIDLVNTEAFF.

This rearrangement joins TRBV15 to TRBJ2-4; weak D call: TRBD2 (5 bases). Deletions cut 4 bases from V and 0 bases from J, with 19 bases between. Germline V gene data show CDR1 as LNHNV and CDR2 as YYDKDF (reference sequence). CDR3 length equals 18 residues. Here the CDR3 DNA reads TGTGCCACCAGCAAAGAGGACCCCCTAGCTTTAGCCAAAAACATTCAGTACTTC. Translation: CATSKEDPLALAKNIQYF.

The chain joins TRBV18 to TRBJ2-5, with 7 bases identical to TRBD1. The CDR3 is 13 residues long. V lost 8 bases and J lost 1; bases outside the gene matches: 4. The V gene's germline CDR1 is KGHSH and CDR2 LQKENI. DNA for the CDR3: TGTGCCAGCACCAGGGACAGCCAAGAGACCCAGTACTTC. It is translated as CASTRDSQETQYF.

This sequence joins TRBV14 and TRBJ1-3; no definite D call. The CDR3 runs to 16 residues. Trimming took off 0 bases at V and 3 bases at J, with 12 bases between the two ends. Germline assignment: CDR1 SGHDN and CDR2 FVKESK. The CDR3, as DNA: TGTGCCAGCAGCCAAGATCGGGGAACGCGTGGAAACACCATATATTTT. Translated, it gives CASSQDRGTRGNTIYF. The entire variable domain, with the rest obtained from reference TRBV14 and TRBJ1-3, is as follows: EAGVTQFPSHSVIEKGQTVTLRCDPISGHDNLYWYRRVMGKEIKFLLHFVKESKQDESGMPNNRFLAERTGGTYSTLKVQPAELEDSGVYFCASSQDRGTRGNTIYFGEGSWLTVV.

The chain is built from TRBV15 and TRBJ2-3; tentative D call: TRBD1 (6 bases). CDR3 length: 17 residues. Deletions cut 0 bases from V and 4 bases from J, with 17 bases between. The germline V gene has CDR1 LNHNV and CDR2 YYDKDF (reference sequence). In DNA form, the CDR3 reads TGTGCCACCAGCAGAGATCCCCCCCGGCAGGGGTCAGATACGCAGTATTTT. Amino acid sequence: CATSRDPPRQGSDTQYF.

This CDR3 reads CASSAGLAVRVEQYF. The CDR3 region has the DNA TGTGCCAGCAGCGCCGGACTAGCGGTGCGGGTCGAGCAGTACTTC. The chain combines TRBV5-4 with TRBJ2-7; TRBD2 aligns across 10 bases. CDR3 size: 15 residues. V was clipped by 4 bases and J by 6 bases; unmatched bases: 10. In germline, CDR1 is SGHNT, CDR2 YYREEE (reference sequence). Filled out from reference TRBV5-4 and TRBJ2-7, the complete variable domain reads ETGVTQSPTHLIKTRGQQVTLRCSSQSGHNTVSWYQQALGQGPQFIFQYYREEENGRGNFPPRFSGLQFPNYSSELNVNALELDDSALYLCASSAGLAVRVEQYFGPGTRLTVT.

This clone was picked up a small number of times. This chain connects TRBV6-5 to TRBJ2-3; 8 nucleotides line up with TRBD1. Germline V gene lookup returns CDR1 MNHEY and CDR2 SVGAGI. V lost 10 bases, J lost 0 bases, and 6 bases stayed unmatched. The CDR3 contains 14 residues. The CDR3 sequence is CATWRTGSTDTQYF. CDR3 bases: TGTGCCACCTGGAGGACAGGGAGCACAGATACGCAGTATTTT.

The CDR3 here is CASSSRGRMSADTQYF. As DNA, the CDR3 is TGTGCCAGCAGTTCGCGGGGGCGGATGTCGGCAGATACGCAGTATTTT. This sequence joins TRBV28 and TRBJ2-3, with a possible D match to TRBD2 (7 bases). The CDR3 is 16 amino acids. Looked up from germline, CDR1 is MDHEN and CDR2 is SYDVKM. Between the trimmed V and J ends, which lost 4 bases and 4 bases, there was a span of 18 bases. Combining the CDR3 with reference TRBV28 and TRBJ2-3 gives the whole variable domain DVKVTQSSRYLVKRTGEKVFLECVQDMDHENMFWYRQDPGLGLRLIYFSYDVKMKEKGDIPEGYSVSREKKERFSLILESASTNQTSMYLCASSSRGRMSADTQYFGPGTRLTVL.

The V call is TRBV30, the J call TRBJ1-5; D is undetermined. The germline gives CDR1 GTSNPN, CDR2 SVGIG (reference sequence). Trimming took 1 base from V and 6 from J, leaving 7 bases between them. CDR3 length equals 12 residues. CDR3 loop: CAWSEPPQPQHF. In DNA, the CDR3 is TGTGCCTGGAGTGAACCCCCTCAGCCCCAGCATTTT.

The rearrangement joins TRBV30 to TRBJ2-3; TRBD2 matches 7 bases. Trimming at V came to 0 bases and at J to 2 bases, leaving 5 bases not matched to a gene. CDR3 length equals 15 residues. Per germline, CDR1 GTSNPN and CDR2 SVGIG (reference sequence). The DNA for the CDR3 is TGTGCCTGGAGTGTCGGGGGAGGGCCCACAGATACGCAGTATTTT. Protein sequence: CAWSVGGGPTDTQYF.

This sequence joins TRBV10-3 and TRBJ2-1; TRBD1 matches 9 bases. The CDR3 contains 13 residues. V shed 8 bases, J shed 3 bases, and the junction held 2 bases outside the gene matches. The germline V gene has CDR1 ENHRY and CDR2 SYGVKD. The CDR3 loop is CAIGTGNYNEQFF. The CDR3 DNA is TGTGCCATCGGGACAGGGAACTACAATGAGCAGTTCTTC.

The V gene is TRBV27, the J gene TRBJ2-7; D possibly corresponds to TRBD2 (7 bases). The CDR3 totals 14 residues. Germline V gives CDR1 MNHEY, CDR2 SMNVEV (reference sequence). The V end was cut by 7 bases, the J end by 3 bases, with 16 bases between. For the CDR3, the DNA is TGTGCCAGCAACCCCTTAGGGGGGGGCTACGAGCAGTACTTC. It codes for CASNPLGGGYEQYF.

The chain joins TRBV6-5 to TRBJ1-1, with D possibly matching TRBD1 (5 bases). The CDR3 has 13 residues. Germline CDR1 is MNHEY and CDR2 is SVGAGI. V lost 4 bases and J 11 bases, leaving 17 bases between the germline ends. CDR3 coding DNA: TGTGCCAGCAGTTTGGGACGGGCCGCGGAGGCTTTCTTT. Its protein product is CASSLGRAAEAFF.

DNA for the CDR3: TGTGCCTGGAGTACCACAGGGGCAAGCACAGATACGCAGTATTTT. It yields the protein CAWSTTGASTDTQYF. J is TRBJ2-3 and V is TRBV30; TRBD1 matches 7 bases. Germline loops: CDR1 GTSNPN, CDR2 SVGIG (reference sequence). Trimming took 2 bases from V and 0 from J; bases not matched to a gene: 5. CDR3 length equals 15 residues.

The gene calls are TRBV7-2 and TRBJ2-5; TRBD1 aligns across 9 bases. Trimming at V came to 4 bases and at J to 4 bases, leaving 4 bases not matched to a gene. This CDR3 spans 14 amino acids. Germline V gene data show CDR1 as SGHTA and CDR2 as FQGNSA. The chain's CDR3 is CASSSQGAGETQYF. The CDR3 DNA follows: TGTGCCAGCAGCTCACAGGGGGCGGGAGAGACCCAGTACTTC.

The chain combines TRBV7-2 with TRBJ2-5; a weak D match, TRBD1 (6 bases). Germline assignment: CDR1 SGHTA and CDR2 FQGNSA. V was pared by 2 bases and J by 2 bases, with 12 bases between. CDR3 size: 15 residues. The CDR3 spells CASSLNRATQETQYF. For the CDR3, the DNA is TGTGCCAGCAGCTTAAACAGGGCTACTCAAGAGACCCAGTACTTC.